These 9 T cell receptor beta chains share one sample of origin, sequenced in a study of T cells in Graves' hyperthyroidism and ophthalmopathy. There were TCR beta CDR3 regions amplified from RNA transcripts. The HTBI primer set drove a first-round RT-PCR of the TCR CDR3. TCRdb re-called the multiplex PCR reads through MiXCR, storing one row per CDR3 protein. In the table there are some 350,000 distinct CDR3 sequences, about an eighth of which are singletons. Sequenced: blood. The source of these receptors is a middle-aged woman with Graves' ophthalmopathy.

The V call is TRBV29-1, the J call TRBJ2-5, with 9 bases matching TRBD1. Germline V gene sequence: CDR1 SQVTM, CDR2 ANQGSEA. V was pared by 3 bases and J by 1 base, with 3 bases of the junction left unmatched. The CDR3 consists of 14 residues. The chain's CDR3 is CSVDQQGAQETQYF. CDR3 DNA sequence: TGCAGCGTTGATCAACAGGGGGCCCAAGAGACCCAGTACTTC.

The V call is TRBV12-3 or TRBV12-4, the J call TRBJ1-2; 9 bases are shared with TRBD1. Unmatched junction bases numbered 11, after V lost 7 bases and J lost 8 bases. The CDR3 covers 14 residues. This chain's CDR3 is CASTFSGTGLGYTF. The CDR3 DNA follows: TGTGCCAGCACATTTTCGGGGACAGGGCTCGGCTACACCTTC.

In its sample, this clonotype was seen a few times. The rearrangement joins TRBV19 to TRBJ1-2, with D maybe TRBD1 (5 bases). With 4 bases removed from V and 4 bases from J, the gap between germline ends came to 19 bases. This CDR3 is 16 amino acids long. Per the germline V gene, CDR1 is LNHDA and CDR2 is SQIVND (reference sequence). CDR3 DNA: TGTGCCAGTAGTACCCAAGCCCGGGGCCCCACCTATGGCTACACCTTC. Translation gives CASSTQARGPTYGYTF.

Of note for this clonotype: A read error may explain this, as a much larger clone is one base away. The V call is TRBV7-9, the J call TRBJ2-1; 7 bases are a match to TRBD2. The last part of the DNA fits TRBJ2-7 better; the J call may be wrong. This CDR3 is 15 amino acids long. Germline assignment: CDR1 SEHNR and CDR2 FQNEAQ (reference sequence). CDR3 sequence (DNA): TGTGCCAGCACGGGAGGAGGTATTTCCTACAATGAGCAGTACTTC. Its protein is CASTGGGISYNEQYF.

This clonotype was seen a few times. The CDR3 nucleotides read TGTGCCAGTAATCTTGAGGGGCCGGAATACGAGCAGTACTTC. Translated: CASNLEGPEYEQYF. The rearrangement uses TRBV19 and TRBJ2-7; TRBD1 or TRBD2 may be the D gene (5 bases each). This CDR3 comprises 14 residues. V lost 7 bases and J 4 bases, leaving 17 bases between the germline ends. CDR1 and CDR2 from the germline V gene are LNHDA and SQIVND (reference sequence). The full variable domain, in which reference TRBV19 and TRBJ2-7 provide the parts outside the CDR3, is DGGITQSPKYLFRKEGQNVTLSCEQNLNHDAMYWYRQDPGQGLRLIYYSQIVNDFQKGDIAEGYSVSREKKESFPLTVTSAQKNPTAFYLCASNLEGPEYEQYFGPGTRLTVT.

This clonotype came up many times. The gene calls are TRBV6-1 and TRBJ2-7; possible D gene TRBD2, 6 bases. The CDR3 spans 16 residues. V lost 7 bases and J 0 bases, leaving 19 bases between the germline ends. Germline V CDR1 and CDR2: MNHNS, SASEGT. CDR3 nucleotides: TGTGCCAGCAATATCAGAATGTGGGGGGACTCCTACGAGCAGTACTTC. It encodes CASNIRMWGDSYEQYF.

The table lists this clonotype with many counts. The V and J genes are TRBV5-6 and TRBJ2-5; tentatively, D is TRBD2 (5 bases). V gave up 0 bases and J gave up 7 bases, with 10 bases separating them. This CDR3 is built from 13 residues. CDR1 SGHDT and CDR2 YYEEEE come from the germline V gene. The CDR3 is CASSLGRPGTQYF. The CDR3 DNA is TGTGCCAGCAGCTTGGGGAGGCCGGGGACCCAGTACTTC.

This sequence joins TRBV27 and TRBJ2-2; 9 bases line up with TRBD2. Germline V gives CDR1 MNHEY, CDR2 SMNVEV (reference sequence). The CDR3 length is 15 residues. With V trimmed by 6 bases and J by 6 bases, 8 bases remained unmatched. CDR3 loop: CASSNGGRGAGELFF. DNA for the CDR3: TGTGCCAGCAGCAATGGCGGGAGGGGGGCCGGGGAGCTGTTTTTT.

This clonotype was seen ten or more times. This rearrangement joins TRBV7-2 to TRBJ2-3; 9 bases map to TRBD2. The V gene end was trimmed by 3 bases and the J gene end by 5 bases; junction bases not matched to a gene: 18. The germline V gene has CDR1 SGHTA and CDR2 FQGNSA. This CDR3 is 19 amino acids long. The CDR3 here is CASSLVLPGGGGAGDTQYF. CDR3 coding DNA: TGTGCCAGCAGCTTGGTCCTCCCGGGGGGCGGGGGGGCCGGAGATACGCAGTATTTT.